One and the same sample provided the 20 T cell receptor beta chains below, sequenced in a study of OX40 agonist ivuxolimab in advanced cancers. Data came from immunoSEQ multiplex PCR; TCRdb stores just in-frame clones and leaves some out. The repertoire holds about 62,000 clones, with approximately 79% as singletons. The sequences come from CD4+ or CD8+ T cells sorted from blood, collected in a trial of the OX40 agonist ivuxolimab. The receptor set was obtained from an adult with an advanced solid tumor such as melanoma, head and neck, liver or kidney cancer.

The chain uses TRBV10-3 and TRBJ1-1, with D possibly matching TRBD1 (6 bases). V lost 2 bases and J 1 base, leaving 8 bases between the germline ends. The CDR3 covers 14 residues. Germline lookup yields CDR1 ENHRY and CDR2 SYGVKD. The CDR3 is CAISEQGTNTEAFF. CDR3 coding DNA: TGTGCCATCAGTGAGCAGGGGACGAACACTGAAGCTTTCTTT.

This clone was observed a handful of times. The chain links TRBV2 to TRBJ1-6, with D hard to call. This CDR3 spans 11 amino acids. Between the trimmed V and J ends, which lost 3 bases and 9 bases, there was a span of 3 bases. Germline values: CDR1 SNHLY, CDR2 FYNNEI. CDR3 DNA: TGTGCCAGCAGTGAGGGTTCACCCCTCCACTTT. As protein: CASSEGSPLHF. The full variable domain, with the rest looked up from reference TRBV2 and TRBJ1-6, is EPEVTQTPSHQVTQMGQEVILRCVPISNHLYFYWYRQILGQKVEFLVSFYNNEISEKSEIFDDQFSVERPDGSNFTLKIRSTKLEDSAMYFCASSEGSPLHFGNGTRLTVT.

This clone was found a few times. The chain couples TRBV2 to TRBJ2-7, with D hard to call. The CDR3 length is 12 residues. Deletions cut 7 bases from V and 9 bases from J, with 16 bases between. CDR1 and CDR2 from the germline V gene are SNHLY and FYNNEI. CDR3 sequence (DNA): TGTGCCAGCAAGGGCACCGGGTATGGGCAGTACTTC. Translation: CASKGTGYGQYF.

The chain uses TRBV5-8 and TRBJ1-2; D remains unclear. In germline, CDR1 is SGHTS, CDR2 YDEGEE. The CDR3 is made up of 11 amino acids. V gave up 9 bases and J gave up 8 bases, with 14 bases separating them. The CDR3 nucleotides read TGTGCCACCCTTAAAGGGAGAGGCTACACCTTC. Amino acid sequence: CATLKGRGYTF.

This chain connects TRBV30 to TRBJ2-5; no definite D call. Deletions cut 3 bases from V and 5 bases from J, with 13 bases between. Germline assignment: CDR1 GTSNPN and CDR2 SVGIG (reference sequence). The CDR3 consists of 13 residues. The CDR3 coding sequence is TGTGCCTGGAGCCCCGGCCCGCAGGAGACCCAGTACTTC. This translates into CAWSPGPQETQYF.

V is TRBV28 and J is TRBJ2-4, with 8 nucleotides matching TRBD1. The V segment lost 2 bases and the J segment 6 bases; nucleotides outside the gene matches: 6. Germline CDR1 and CDR2: MDHEN and SYDVKM. The CDR3 sequence is 15 residues long. The CDR3: CASSLAGTGINIQYF. CDR3 DNA sequence: TGTGCCAGCAGTTTAGCCGGGACAGGAATAAACATTCAGTACTTC.

This clone appeared once. The chain couples TRBV18 to TRBJ1-4; perhaps TRBD1 as D (5 bases). This CDR3 region has 15 residues. Trimming took 6 bases from V and 5 from J, leaving 16 bases between them. Germline CDR1 reads KGHSH; CDR2 reads LQKENI. CDR3 region: CASSPLGGGNEKLFF. The CDR3 nucleotides read TGTGCCAGCTCGCCCCTGGGGGGAGGAAATGAAAAACTGTTTTTT.

V is TRBV7-2 and J is TRBJ2-2; D is ambiguous. V lost 5 bases, J lost 2 bases, and 6 bases lay in between. CDR3 size: 13 residues. Germline V gene data show CDR1 as SGHTA and CDR2 as FQGNSA. CDR3 nucleotide sequence: TGTGCCAGCAGCCTCATCAACACCGGGGAGCTGTTTTTT. It translates to CASSLINTGELFF.

The chain couples TRBV4-2 to TRBJ2-7; tentatively, D is TRBD2 (6 bases). The CDR3 is 14 amino acids. CDR1 and CDR2 (germline): LGHNA, YNFKEQ. The V gene lost 3 bases and the J gene lost 2 bases, with 11 bases spanning the gap. The CDR3 protein is CASSHGTGPYEQYF. The DNA of the CDR3 is TGTGCCAGCAGCCACGGGACTGGACCCTACGAGCAGTACTTC.

The chain employs TRBV5-8 and TRBJ1-2; a weak D match, TRBD1 (5 bases). This CDR3 spans 14 amino acids. In germline, CDR1 is SGHTS, CDR2 YDEGEE. Trimming left V 5 bases short and J 2 bases short, with 13 bases between. The CDR3 spells CASRAGGRNYGYTF. The CDR3 region has the DNA TGTGCCAGCAGGGCCGGGGGAAGAAACTATGGCTACACCTTC. The full variable domain, in which reference TRBV5-8 and TRBJ1-2 provide the parts outside the CDR3, is EAGVTQSPTHLIKTRGQQATLRCSPISGHTSVYWYQQALGLGLQFLLWYDEGEERNRGNFPPRFSGRQFPNYSSELNVNALELEDSALYLCASRAGGRNYGYTFGSGTRLTVV.

The CDR3: CASSRGGGARNTGELFF. The CDR3 nucleotides are TGTGCCAGCAGCCGAGGAGGGGGTGCCCGTAACACCGGGGAGCTGTTTTTT. The chain links TRBV5-8 to TRBJ2-2; D might be TRBD1 or TRBD2, each matching 6 bases. The length of the CDR3 is 17 residues. V gave up 4 bases and J gave up 2 bases, with 18 bases separating them. In germline, CDR1 is SGHTS, CDR2 YDEGEE. The full variable domain, completed using reference TRBV5-8 and TRBJ2-2, is EAGVTQSPTHLIKTRGQQATLRCSPISGHTSVYWYQQALGLGLQFLLWYDEGEERNRGNFPPRFSGRQFPNYSSELNVNALELEDSALYLCASSRGGGARNTGELFFGEGSRLTVL.

This clone is a singleton in its sample. The gene calls are TRBV16 and TRBJ2-6; D remains unclear. Germline lookup yields CDR1 KGHSY and CDR2 FQNENV. The CDR3 covers 15 residues. The germline V and J ends were trimmed by 1 base and 0 bases, with 4 bases remaining between them. CDR3 protein: CASSQLRSGANVLTF. CDR3 in DNA: TGTGCCAGCAGCCAATTGCGCTCTGGGGCCAACGTCCTGACTTTC.

This clone has more than one count but fewer than ten. The rearrangement uses TRBV10-3 and TRBJ1-1; 8 positions agree with TRBD1. V lost 7 bases, J lost 7 bases, and 8 bases stayed unmatched. CDR3 length: 13 residues. Germline-derived CDR1 and CDR2 are ENHRY and SYGVKD. In DNA, the CDR3 is TGTGCCATCAAGGGACAGGTACAGGGTGAAGCTTTCTTT. Its protein product is CAIKGQVQGEAFF.

The chain is built from TRBV7-6 and TRBJ2-7; the match to TRBD2 covers 7 bases. After removal of 7 bases from V and 0 bases from J, the junction contained 3 bases not matched to a gene. Germline assignment: CDR1 SGHVS and CDR2 FNYEAQ. This CDR3 has 13 residues. CDR3 sequence: CASTGGSSYEQYF. CDR3 sequence (DNA): TGTGCCAGCACGGGGGGAAGCTCCTACGAGCAGTACTTC.

This rearrangement joins TRBV7-8 to TRBJ1-2; D unresolved. V was pared by 3 bases and J by 4 bases, with 9 bases between. This CDR3 spans 13 amino acids. Germline values: CDR1 SGHVS, CDR2 FQNEAQ. The CDR3 DNA reads TGTGCCAGCAGCTTTAGGGCCCTCTATGGCTACACCTTC. It translates to CASSFRALYGYTF.

The J gene is TRBJ1-1, the V gene TRBV7-6; D uncertain. V gave up 1 base and J gave up 1 base, with 16 bases separating them. From germline, CDR1 is SGHVS and CDR2 FNYEAQ. The CDR3 is 17 residues long. The DNA of the CDR3 is TGTGCCAGCAGCTTAGTCCCCTCGGGGAGACCGAACACTGAAGCTTTCTTT. It codes for CASSLVPSGRPNTEAFF.

The V gene is TRBV27, the J gene TRBJ1-4; D not resolved. The CDR3 contains 14 residues. Trimming took 2 bases from V and 3 from J, leaving 7 bases between them. Germline CDR1 MNHEY, CDR2 SMNVEV (reference sequence). This CDR3 is CASSLRLANEKLFF. CDR3 in DNA: TGTGCCAGCAGTTTACGGCTGGCTAATGAAAAACTGTTTTTT.

The V gene is TRBV9, the J gene TRBJ2-1; perhaps TRBD1 as D (5 bases). The germline CDR1 and CDR2 sequences are SGDLS and YYNGEE. The length of the CDR3 is 15 residues. Trimming took 0 bases from V and 2 from J, leaving 9 bases between them. The CDR3 sequence: CASSVGGGTYNEQFF. The CDR3 coding sequence is TGTGCCAGCAGCGTAGGGGGCGGAACCTACAATGAGCAGTTCTTC.

This chain connects TRBV6-5 to TRBJ1-2; possibly TRBD1 for D (6 bases). This CDR3 region has 13 residues. Germline V gene sequence: CDR1 MNHEY, CDR2 SVGAGI. Deletions cut 4 bases from V and 2 bases from J, with 8 bases between. The CDR3 loop is CASSSTGNYGYTF. CDR3 DNA: TGTGCCAGCAGTTCAACAGGGAACTATGGCTACACCTTC.

V usage is TRBV7-9 and J usage is TRBJ2-2, with a weak D call TRBD1 (6 bases). This CDR3 spans 16 amino acids. CDR1 SEHNR and CDR2 FQNEAQ come from the germline V gene (reference sequence). V dropped 5 bases and J dropped 0 bases, with 13 bases sitting between them. CDR3 DNA: TGTGCCAGCAGCCCTCCGGACAGACCGAACACCGGGGAGCTGTTTTTT. This gives the protein CASSPPDRPNTGELFF.